Presented here are 25 T cell receptor beta chains from one specimen sequenced in a study of CD8 T cells in Susac syndrome. cDNA came from 0.5 to 1 ug RNA primed by random hexamers. MiXCR, run by TCRdb on the immunoSEQ multiplex PCR reads, gives a single entry per CDR3 protein. The table includes approximately 160,000 distinct CDR3 sequences, 95% to 96% detected once. The sequencing sample was made of CD4+ T cells from PBMCs. These receptor sequences come from a human donor with Susac syndrome.

The chain carries TRBV2 and TRBJ2-7; 7 bases fit TRBD1. CDR1 is SNHLY and CDR2 is FYNNEI in the germline V gene. The length of the CDR3 is 13 residues. After removal of 7 bases from V and 4 bases from J, the junction contained 7 bases not matched to a gene. CDR3 sequence: CASTRQGRYEQYF. DNA for the CDR3: TGTGCCAGCACCCGACAGGGCCGGTACGAGCAGTACTTC.

The V and J genes are TRBV29-1 and TRBJ1-2; 11 bases are a match to TRBD1. Germline V gene sequence: CDR1 SQVTM, CDR2 ANQGSEA. The V gene end was trimmed by 7 bases and the J gene end by 6 bases; junction bases not matched to a gene: 19. The CDR3 has 17 amino acids. The CDR3 nucleotides read TGCAGCGCCCTACAGGACAGGGGGCGCGATATCCTGCATGGCTACACCTTC. It codes for CSALQDRGRDILHGYTF. Looking up the rest from reference TRBV29-1 and TRBJ1-2 gives the full variable domain: SAVISQKPSRDICQRGTSLTIQCQVDSQVTMMFWYRQQPGQSLTLIATANQGSEATYESGFVIDKFPISRPNLTFSTLTVSNMSPEDSSIYLCSALQDRGRDILHGYTFGSGTRLTVV.

The rearrangement uses TRBV24-1 and TRBJ2-2; maybe TRBD2 (5 bases). The length of the CDR3 is 12 residues. With 3 bases removed from V and 15 bases from J, the gap between germline ends came to 13 bases. Germline V lookup: CDR1 KGHDR, CDR2 SFDVKD. CDR3 sequence (DNA): TGTGCCACCAGTGATAGATTAGGACTGGTGTTTTTT. Amino acid sequence: CATSDRLGLVFF.

The chain has TRBV15 and TRBJ2-7, with 8 bases identical to TRBD2. The CDR3 loop spans 16 amino acids. Germline V gene data show CDR1 as LNHNV and CDR2 as YYDKDF (reference sequence). V was clipped by 9 bases and J by 3 bases; unmatched bases: 16. CDR3 in DNA: TGTGCCACTTCTCGGGGGCCCAGCGGGAGTGTCTACGAGCAGTACTTC. Its translation is CATSRGPSGSVYEQYF. Looking up the rest from reference TRBV15 and TRBJ2-7 gives the full variable domain: DAMVIQNPRYQVTQFGKPVTLSCSQTLNHNVMYWYQQKSSQAPKLLFHYYDKDFNNEADTPDNFQSRRPNTSFCFLDIRSPGLGDTAMYLCATSRGPSGSVYEQYFGPGTRLTVT.

This chain links TRBV30 with TRBJ1-4; D is unresolved. Looked up from germline, CDR1 is GTSNPN and CDR2 is SVGIG (reference sequence). This CDR3 contains 11 residues. Trimming left V 5 bases short and J 5 bases short, with 6 bases between. Here the CDR3 DNA reads TGTGCCTGGGGGCGGAATGAAAAACTGTTTTTT. Translated, it gives CAWGRNEKLFF.

This chain joins TRBV28 and TRBJ2-7; possible D gene TRBD2, 5 bases. Germline values: CDR1 MDHEN, CDR2 SYDVKM. The germline V and J ends were trimmed by 7 bases and 1 base, with 17 bases remaining between them. The CDR3 runs to 15 residues. Here the CDR3 reads CASTPRVRGSYEQYV. DNA of the CDR3: TGTGCCAGCACTCCTCGGGTCCGGGGATCCTACGAGCAGTACGTC.

The J gene is TRBJ2-6, the V gene TRBV28, with no clear D. V was cut by 8 bases and J by 3 bases, with 8 bases left in between. Germline CDR1 reads MDHEN; CDR2 reads SYDVKM. CDR3 size: 13 residues. As DNA, the CDR3 is TGTGCCAGCCGCCCCGGTGGGGCCAACGTCCTGACTTTC. Amino acid sequence: CASRPGGANVLTF. The variable domain in full, completed from reference TRBV28 and TRBJ2-6, reads DVKVTQSSRYLVKRTGEKVFLECVQDMDHENMFWYRQDPGLGLRLIYFSYDVKMKEKGDIPEGYSVSREKKERFSLILESASTNQTSMYLCASRPGGANVLTFGAGSRLTVL.

The chain links TRBV29-1 to TRBJ2-3; D is unresolved. Trimming left V 5 bases short and J 2 bases short, with 8 bases between. There are 12 residues in the CDR3. Per the germline V gene, CDR1 is SQVTM and CDR2 is ANQGSEA. In DNA form, the CDR3 reads TGCAGCGTTTTGGAATTCACAGATACGCAGTATTTT. This encodes CSVLEFTDTQYF.

CDR3 nucleotides: TGTGCCACCAGCAGGGTCGGGGGGAACACTGAAGCTTTCTTT. Its protein product is CATSRVGGNTEAFF. The chain carries TRBV15 and TRBJ1-1, with a tentative D call TRBD1 (5 bases). The CDR3 covers 14 residues. Germline CDR1 reads LNHNV; CDR2 reads YYDKDF (reference sequence). V lost 3 bases, J lost 1 base, and 9 bases lay in between. Using reference TRBV15 and TRBJ1-1 for the parts outside the CDR3, the full variable domain is DAMVIQNPRYQVTQFGKPVTLSCSQTLNHNVMYWYQQKSSQAPKLLFHYYDKDFNNEADTPDNFQSRRPNTSFCFLDIRSPGLGDTAMYLCATSRVGGNTEAFFGQGTRLTVV.

The V gene is TRBV28, the J gene TRBJ2-1, with D possibly called TRBD1 or TRBD2 (5 bases each). The CDR3 is 15 residues long. CDR1 and CDR2 from the germline V gene are MDHEN and SYDVKM. The V and J ends lost 7 bases and 0 bases respectively, with 13 bases between them. The CDR3 spells CASKRADNSYNEQFF. As DNA, the CDR3 is TGTGCCAGCAAACGAGCGGACAACTCCTACAATGAGCAGTTCTTC.

The J gene is TRBJ2-1, the V gene TRBV29-1, with D possibly being TRBD2 (6 bases). V was shortened by 4 bases and J by 2 bases, with 15 bases between the two germline ends. The CDR3 is 15 amino acids. Germline V gene sequence: CDR1 SQVTM, CDR2 ANQGSEA. The CDR3 region is CSVGGDPKTYNEQFF. The DNA of the CDR3 is TGCAGCGTTGGGGGGGACCCTAAGACCTACAATGAGCAGTTCTTC.

The CDR3, as DNA: TGTGCCAGCAGTTTATACCCGGGACAGGGGAAAGAGACCCAGTACTTC. Residues: CASSLYPGQGKETQYF. The chain joins TRBV27 to TRBJ2-5, with 10 nucleotides matching TRBD1. This CDR3 comprises 16 residues. Trimming took 1 base from V and 3 from J; bases not matched to a gene: 5. CDR1 is MNHEY and CDR2 is SMNVEV in the germline V gene (reference sequence).

The V gene is TRBV18, the J gene TRBJ1-2; possibly TRBD1 for D (5 bases). Between the trimmed V and J ends, which lost 3 bases and 3 bases, there was a span of 14 bases. The germline V gene encodes CDR1 KGHSH and CDR2 LQKENI. CDR3 length: 15 residues. CDR3 residues: CASSPNKAGDYGYTF. The DNA for the CDR3 is TGTGCCAGCTCACCTAACAAGGCGGGGGACTATGGCTACACCTTC. The full variable domain, completed using reference TRBV18 and TRBJ1-2, is NAGVMQNPRHLVRRRGQEARLRCSPMKGHSHVYWYRQLPEEGLKFMVYLQKENIIDESGMPKERFSAEFPKEGPSILRIQQVVRGDSAAYFCASSPNKAGDYGYTFGSGTRLTVV.

The chain employs TRBV7-9 and TRBJ2-4; 8 nucleotides agree with TRBD1. Unmatched junction bases numbered 6, after V lost 5 bases and J lost 0 bases. The CDR3 loop spans 16 amino acids. Germline V CDR1 and CDR2: SEHNR, FQNEAQ (reference sequence). CDR3 DNA: TGTGCCAGCAGCCTACGGACAGGGATAGCCAAAAACATTCAGTACTTC. The encoded protein is CASSLRTGIAKNIQYF.

This chain links TRBV13 with TRBJ2-5; 9 bases agree with TRBD2. Germline values: CDR1 PRHDT, CDR2 FYEKMQ (reference sequence). J gave up 2 bases and V 4 bases, and 2 bases lay outside the gene matches. The CDR3 is 14 amino acids. CDR3 protein: CASSWREGQETQYF. The CDR3 DNA sequence: TGTGCCAGCAGCTGGCGGGAGGGACAAGAGACCCAGTACTTC. The complete variable domain, with remaining parts taken from reference TRBV13 and TRBJ2-5, reads AAGVIQSPRHLIKEKRETATLKCYPIPRHDTVYWYQQGPGQDPQFLISFYEKMQSDKGSIPDRFSAQQFSDYHSELNMSSLELGDSALYFCASSWREGQETQYFGPGTRLLVL.

The rearrangement joins TRBV20-1 to TRBJ2-3, with D perhaps matching TRBD2 (6 bases). CDR3 length: 11 amino acids. Germline-derived CDR1 and CDR2 are DFQATT and SNEGSKA (reference sequence). Trimming stripped 5 bases from V and 6 bases from J, with 9 bases between. The CDR3 coding sequence is TGCAGTGCTTTTCGGGGGGATACGCAGTATTTT. This sequence encodes CSAFRGDTQYF.

The chain joins TRBV12-3 or TRBV12-4 to TRBJ2-7, with TRBD2 identical over 11 bases. V lost 5 bases to trimming and J lost 7 bases; unmatched junction nucleotides: 1. This CDR3 contains 12 residues. CDR3 DNA sequence: TGTGCCAGCAGTCGACTAGCGGGGGAGCAGTACTTC. This gives the protein CASSRLAGEQYF.

The CDR3: CASSHGRNEQFF. CDR3 DNA sequence: TGTGCCAGCAGCCACGGTCGCAATGAGCAGTTCTTC. The chain employs TRBV3-1 and TRBJ2-1; unclear D gene. The germline V gene has CDR1 LGHDT and CDR2 YNNKEL (reference sequence). The CDR3 loop spans 12 amino acids. V was trimmed by 3 bases and J by 6 bases, leaving 6 bases between them.

This chain links TRBV29-1 with TRBJ1-1; 8 bases match TRBD1. This CDR3 contains 12 residues. The ends lost 4 bases at V and 5 bases at J; junction bases unmatched: 3. The germline CDR1 and CDR2 sequences are SQVTM and ANQGSEA. The CDR3 nucleotides read TGCAGCGTTGGGACAGGGCATACTGAAGCTTTCTTT. This sequence encodes CSVGTGHTEAFF. Full variable domain (outside the CDR3, taken from reference TRBV29-1 and TRBJ1-1): SAVISQKPSRDICQRGTSLTIQCQVDSQVTMMFWYRQQPGQSLTLIATANQGSEATYESGFVIDKFPISRPNLTFSTLTVSNMSPEDSSIYLCSVGTGHTEAFFGQGTRLTVV.

The chain has TRBV29-1 and TRBJ2-7, with 14 bases fitting TRBD2. Unmatched junction bases numbered 3, after V lost 6 bases and J lost 2 bases. This CDR3 contains 14 residues. CDR1 is SQVTM, CDR2 ANQGSEA, per germline. The DNA for the CDR3 is TGCAGCGTGGGGACTAGCGGGGGTACCTACGAGCAGTACTTC. This translates into CSVGTSGGTYEQYF.

The chain combines TRBV7-9 with TRBJ2-7, with a tentative D call TRBD1 (6 bases). Germline V gene data show CDR1 as SEHNR and CDR2 as FQNEAQ (reference sequence). The CDR3 loop spans 11 amino acids. Trimming took 5 bases from V and 7 from J, leaving 9 bases between them. The CDR3 region is CASSGRGEQYF. CDR3 nucleotides: TGTGCCAGCAGCGGAAGGGGGGAGCAGTACTTC.

The rearrangement uses TRBV12-5 and TRBJ2-2; TRBD1 might be the D (6 bases). Germline values: CDR1 LGHNT, CDR2 FRNRAP. The CDR3 has 15 amino acids. V was clipped by 1 base and J by 1 base, with 7 bases between them. The CDR3 loop reads CASGLEQGNTGELFF. The CDR3 DNA reads TGTGCTAGTGGTTTGGAACAGGGGAACACCGGGGAGCTGTTTTTT.

The V and J genes are TRBV29-1 and TRBJ2-2; tentatively, D is TRBD1 (7 bases). The V and J ends lost 4 bases and 5 bases respectively, with 14 bases between them. Germline V gene sequence: CDR1 SQVTM, CDR2 ANQGSEA. This CDR3 spans 14 amino acids. The CDR3 sequence is CSVVGQGGTGELFF. The CDR3 DNA is TGCAGCGTTGTAGGGCAGGGGGGAACCGGGGAGCTGTTTTTT.

The chain is built from TRBV29-1 and TRBJ1-4; 7 bases match TRBD1. This CDR3 is 15 amino acids long. Germline assignment: CDR1 SQVTM and CDR2 ANQGSEA. J gave up 5 bases and V 2 bases, and 8 bases lay outside the gene matches. The CDR3 sequence: CSVETQAGGNEKLFF. Written as DNA, the CDR3 is TGCAGCGTTGAAACCCAGGCAGGGGGGAATGAAAAACTGTTTTTT.

This clonotype has only one observation. J is TRBJ2-7 and V is TRBV18; a possible D gene is TRBD2 (6 bases). With 1 base removed from V and 6 bases from J, the gap between germline ends came to 13 bases. This CDR3 region has 14 residues. Germline V gene lookup returns CDR1 KGHSH and CDR2 LQKENI. The CDR3 nucleotides are TGTGCCAGCTCACCACGGAGGGCCGAGGGCGAGCAGTACTTC. Translating it yields CASSPRRAEGEQYF. Full variable domain (rest looked up from reference TRBV18 and TRBJ2-7): NAGVMQNPRHLVRRRGQEARLRCSPMKGHSHVYWYRQLPEEGLKFMVYLQKENIIDESGMPKERFSAEFPKEGPSILRIQQVVRGDSAAYFCASSPRRAEGEQYFGPGTRLTVT.